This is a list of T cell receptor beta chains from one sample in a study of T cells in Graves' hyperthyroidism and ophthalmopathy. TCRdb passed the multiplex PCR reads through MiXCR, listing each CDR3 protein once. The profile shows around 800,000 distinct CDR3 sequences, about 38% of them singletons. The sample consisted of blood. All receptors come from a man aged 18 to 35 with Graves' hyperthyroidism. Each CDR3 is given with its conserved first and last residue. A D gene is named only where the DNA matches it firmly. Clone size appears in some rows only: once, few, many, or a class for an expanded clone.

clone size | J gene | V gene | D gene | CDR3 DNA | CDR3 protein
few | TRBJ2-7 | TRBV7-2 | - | TGTGCCAGCAGCTTAGGGGGGAACGTCGACGAGCAGTACTTC | CASSLGGNVDEQYF
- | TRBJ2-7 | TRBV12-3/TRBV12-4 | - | TGTGCCAGCAGTTCACAGGCGTCCTACGAGCAGTACTTC | CASSSQASYEQYF
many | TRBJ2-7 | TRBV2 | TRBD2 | TGTGCCAGCAGTTCCCTGGGACTAGCGGGAGCGTCAGTCGAGCAGTACTTC | CASSSLGLAGASVEQYF
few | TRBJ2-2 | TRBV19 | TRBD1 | TGTGCCAGTAGATCCAGGGGGACCAACACCGGGGAGCTGTTTTTT | CASRSRGTNTGELFF
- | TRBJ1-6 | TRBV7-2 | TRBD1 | TGTGCCAGCAGCCCCGCTTTGACAGGGGCTTCACCCCTCCACTTT | CASSPALTGASPLHF
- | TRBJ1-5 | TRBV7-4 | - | TGTGCCAGCAGCCGACTGGACACACCTAGCAATCAGCCCCAGCATTTT | CASSRLDTPSNQPQHF
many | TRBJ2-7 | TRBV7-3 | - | TGTGCCAGCAGCGACTTCAAAGGGGTCGAGCAGTACTTC | CASSDFKGVEQYF
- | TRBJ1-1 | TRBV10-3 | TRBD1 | TGTGCCAGCTCACCAACAGGGGGAGAGGCTGAAGCTTTCTTT | CASSPTGGEAEAFF
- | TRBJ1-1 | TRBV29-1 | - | TGCAGCCAGCTTCCCAGGAACACTGAAGCTTTCTTT | CSQLPRNTEAFF
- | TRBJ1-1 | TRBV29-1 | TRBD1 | TGCAGCGTTAGGACAGGACTCATGAACACTGAAGCTTTCTTT | CSVRTGLMNTEAFF
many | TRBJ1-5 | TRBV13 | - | TGCGCCAGCAGCTTGCTTGGTCAGCCCCAGCATTTT | CASSLLGQPQHF
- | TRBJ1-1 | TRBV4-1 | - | TGCGCCAGCAGCCAAGCCTTCCCGGGGCGGGACACTGAAGCTTTCTTT | CASSQAFPGRDTEAFF
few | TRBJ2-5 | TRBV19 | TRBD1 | TGTGCCAGTAGGGGGACAGGGGCGGCGGAGACCCAGTACTTC | CASRGTGAAETQYF
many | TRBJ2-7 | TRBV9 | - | TGTGCCAGCAGCGTAGGGGACCAGGGACGTGAGCAGTACTTC | CASSVGDQGREQYF
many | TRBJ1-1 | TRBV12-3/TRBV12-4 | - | TGTGCCAGCAGGACCGGGACACCGACTGAAGCTTTCTTT | CASRTGTPTEAFF
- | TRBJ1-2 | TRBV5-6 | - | TGTGCCAGCAGCCGCGATACAGGGAACTATGGCTACACCTTC | CASSRDTGNYGYTF
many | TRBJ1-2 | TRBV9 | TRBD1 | TGTGCCAGCAGCGTCCCAGGGGGCGGTGGCTACACCTTC | CASSVPGGGGYTF
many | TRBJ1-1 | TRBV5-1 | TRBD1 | TGCGCCACCAGTGGACAGGGAGGGAACACTGAAGCTTTCTTT | CATSGQGGNTEAFF
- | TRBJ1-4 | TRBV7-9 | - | TGTGCCAGCAGCTTCCCCTATGAAAAACTGTTTTTT | CASSFPYEKLFF
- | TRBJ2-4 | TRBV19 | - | TGTGCCAGTAGTATAGCCCAACAGGGAGAGTCCAAAAACATTCAGTACTTC | CASSIAQQGESKNIQYF
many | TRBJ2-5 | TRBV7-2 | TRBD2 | TGTGCCAGCAGTTCCGTTAGCGGGATCGGAGAGACCCAGTACTTC | CASSSVSGIGETQYF
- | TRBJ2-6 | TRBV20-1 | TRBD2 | TGCAGTGCCAGACCGGGACTAGCGGGTTTC | CSARPGLAGF